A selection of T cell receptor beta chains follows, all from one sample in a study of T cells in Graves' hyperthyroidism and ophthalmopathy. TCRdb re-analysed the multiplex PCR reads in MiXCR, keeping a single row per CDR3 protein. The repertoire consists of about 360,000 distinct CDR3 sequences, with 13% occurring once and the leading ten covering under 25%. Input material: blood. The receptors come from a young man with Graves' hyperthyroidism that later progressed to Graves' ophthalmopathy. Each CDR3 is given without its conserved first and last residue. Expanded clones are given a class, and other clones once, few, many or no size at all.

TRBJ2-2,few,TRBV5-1,ASSLLAGELF
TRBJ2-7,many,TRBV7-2,ASSSSGGATSYEQY
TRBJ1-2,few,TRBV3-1,ASSQAGQGGNYGYT
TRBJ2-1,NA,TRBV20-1,SRYWADYNEQF
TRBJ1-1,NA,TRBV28,ASRSGGGGRYTEAF
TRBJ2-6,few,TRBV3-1,ASSPQGSLSGANVLT
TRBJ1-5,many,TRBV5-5,ASSPWSSNQPQH
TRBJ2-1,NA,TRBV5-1,ASSLISGGGNNEQF
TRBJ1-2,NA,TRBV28,AGWPGLGYYGYT
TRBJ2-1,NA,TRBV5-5,ASTLQQGTGVYNEQF
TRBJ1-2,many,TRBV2,ASRRGSQTAGYT
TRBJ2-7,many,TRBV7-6,ASSPKPQGADYEQY
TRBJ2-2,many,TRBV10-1,ASSETVTGELF
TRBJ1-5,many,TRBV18,ASSSTGNSNQPQH
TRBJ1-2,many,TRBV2,ASPERIYGYT
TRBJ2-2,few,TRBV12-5,ASGYGTSGAGELF
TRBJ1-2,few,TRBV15,ATSRDLSGLYGYT
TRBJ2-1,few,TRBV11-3,ASSSGEQF
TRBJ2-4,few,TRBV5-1,ASSFEGEVIQY
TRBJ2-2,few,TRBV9,ASRGLNTGELF
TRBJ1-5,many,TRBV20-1,SARVSGTGQFVGNQPQH
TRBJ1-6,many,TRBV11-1,ASSPLGLETVSGEHNSPLH
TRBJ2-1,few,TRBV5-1,ASSLFPSGGRYNEQF
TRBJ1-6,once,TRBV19,ASGQTSRDRDDSPLH
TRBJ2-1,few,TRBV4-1,ASSLSGWSSYNEQF
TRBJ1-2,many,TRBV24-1,ATSDSDTYGYT
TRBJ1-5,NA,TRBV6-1,ATAIASNQPQH
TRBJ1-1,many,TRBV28,ASSLTSEAF
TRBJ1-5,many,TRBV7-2,ASSLAAGGFQPQH
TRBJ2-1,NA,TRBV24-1,ATSDLASASYNEQF
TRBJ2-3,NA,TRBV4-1,ASSGGLAGALGADTQY
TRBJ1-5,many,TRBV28,ASSLYGQGAGSNQPQH
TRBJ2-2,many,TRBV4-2,ASSSLAGGTGELF
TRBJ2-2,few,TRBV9,ASSFGLLGASNTGELF
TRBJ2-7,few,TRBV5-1,ASSSRGDGFSYEQY
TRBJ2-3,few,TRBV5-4,ASSLTRQISTDTQY
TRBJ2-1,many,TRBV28,ASSFRGPDNEQF
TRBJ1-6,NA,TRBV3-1,ASSPGGTGWSPLH
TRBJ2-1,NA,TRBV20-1,SARSYRDTSYDERF
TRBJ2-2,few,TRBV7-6,ASSFQDVNTGELF
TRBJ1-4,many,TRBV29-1,SVADRAGDEKLF
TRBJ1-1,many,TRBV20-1,SANGQGMNTEAF
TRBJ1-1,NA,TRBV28,AGSLQGDTEAF
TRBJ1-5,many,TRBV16,ASSENRGPQPQH
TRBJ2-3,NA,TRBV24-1,ATSGGSLQGATDTQY
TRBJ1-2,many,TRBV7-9,ASNLVGTGNDKRYGYT